The present entry profiles one T cell receptor beta chain with its context. A read error may account for a junction end that differs from germline. The CDR3 runs 15 residues. Germline assignment: CDR1 KGHSH and CDR2 LQKENI. The data are from a study of T cells in Graves' hyperthyroidism and ophthalmopathy. Researchers amplified the TCR beta CDR3 regions from RNA transcripts. When the TCR CDR3 underwent first-round RT-PCR, the HTBI primer set was used. TCRdb analysed the multiplex PCR reads with MiXCR anew, one entry per CDR3 protein. This table has 490,000 or so distinct CDR3 sequences, 22% appearing once.

Sequencing was carried out using blood. The genes are TRBV18 and TRBJ1-6; tentatively, D is TRBD1 (6 bases). The sequence was obtained from a woman between 65 and 79 years old with Graves' ophthalmopathy. The CDR3 here is CASSPPGQYNSPIHF. CDR3 sequence (DNA): TGTGCCAGCTCACCCCCGGGACAATATAATTCACCCATCCACTTT.